This T cell receptor (beta chain) was sequenced during a study of beta chain features in type 1 diabetes. Trimming took off 8 bases at V and 5 bases at J, with 12 bases between the two ends. Germline CDR1 MDHEN, CDR2 SYDVKM. The CDR3 length is 12 residues. About 120 mL of blood, on average, came from one heparinised draw per donor. Isolated RNA was reverse transcribed in full, so expressed TCRB transcripts were sequenced. The method was immunoSEQ multiplex PCR; TCRdb's version includes in-frame clones alone and lacks a portion of them. The sample has about 900,000 clones; roughly 15% are singletons. The source of this sequence is a woman aged 18-29 years in good health. The V call is TRBV28, the J call TRBJ2-5, with a weak D call TRBD1 (5 bases). Sequenced input: naive CD4+ T cells from blood. The CDR3 loop is CASGQVRETQYF. Written as DNA, the CDR3 is TGTGCCAGCGGACAAGTCCGGGAGACCCAGTACTTC.